Presented here are 21 T cell receptor beta chains from one specimen sequenced in a study of blood T cell repertoires in COVID-19 (dated by TCRdb to about 2020). Libraries were built with the immunoSEQ multiplex PCR assay. This immuneACCESS table, as held by TCRdb, lists in-frame sequences with V and J called but not all clones. Of the missing ones, under half trace to an unresolved V gene in checked studies; the others have no known cause. This sample comprises roughly 280,000 clones, about nine tenths of them detected only once. The ten largest clones take up 2.5% to 3.5% of the sample. Material: PBMCs or T cells enriched from blood (not recorded which). The receptors were sampled from a woman in her 50s who had recovered from COVID-19.

The chain recombines TRBV2 with TRBJ1-6, with D tentatively TRBD1 (6 bases). V was trimmed by 5 bases and J by 5 bases, leaving 13 bases between them. Germline V gene sequence: CDR1 SNHLY, CDR2 FYNNEI. The CDR3 loop spans 15 amino acids. The CDR3 is CASSPDRLHNSPLHF. For the CDR3, the DNA is TGTGCCAGCAGTCCAGACAGGCTGCATAATTCACCCCTCCACTTT.

This clone turned up a few times. The chain employs TRBV7-9 and TRBJ1-2, with D tentatively TRBD1 (5 bases). The V gene lost 5 bases and the J gene lost 0 bases, with 16 bases spanning the gap. This CDR3 comprises 16 residues. Germline V gene data show CDR1 as SEHNR and CDR2 as FQNEAQ (reference sequence). This chain's CDR3 is CASSQDGGAPNYGYTF. The CDR3 DNA follows: TGTGCCAGCAGCCAAGACGGAGGGGCCCCTAACTATGGCTACACCTTC.

The chain has TRBV4-3 and TRBJ1-6, with a possible D match to TRBD1 (6 bases). This CDR3 is 16 amino acids long. From germline, CDR1 is LGHNA and CDR2 YSLEER. The ends were cut back, 0 bases at V and 7 bases at J, with 13 bases in the middle. CDR3: CASSQDAGADNSPLHF. In DNA, the CDR3 is TGCGCCAGCAGCCAAGATGCAGGGGCGGACAATTCACCCCTCCACTTT.

The chain combines TRBV10-3 with TRBJ1-6; TRBD1 matches 7 bases. V lost 6 bases, J lost 6 bases, and 8 bases stayed unmatched. The germline V gene encodes CDR1 ENHRY and CDR2 SYGVKD. The CDR3 loop spans 15 amino acids. CDR3 nucleotide sequence: TGTGCCATCAGGGCCTCACAGGGGTCTAATTCACCCCTCCACTTT. Its protein is CAIRASQGSNSPLHF.

The chain couples TRBV6-2 or TRBV6-3 to TRBJ2-3; 7 nucleotides line up with TRBD2. This CDR3 region has 16 residues. CDR1 and CDR2 (germline): MNHEY, SVGEGT. The trim removed 4 bases at V and 2 bases at J, leaving 9 bases unmatched. CDR3 sequence: CASSSEGRGYTDTQYF. CDR3 bases: TGTGCCAGCAGTTCCGAGGGGAGGGGCTACACAGATACGCAGTATTTT.

V is TRBV10-2 and J is TRBJ1-1; D ambiguous. The CDR3 length is 15 residues. Trimming pared 6 bases from V and 1 base from J, leaving 15 bases between. Germline V gene lookup returns CDR1 WSHSY and CDR2 SAAADI. The CDR3 spells CASSPHGVTNTEAFF. CDR3 DNA sequence: TGCGCCAGCAGCCCGCACGGGGTTACGAACACTGAAGCTTTCTTT.

The gene calls are TRBV6-5 and TRBJ1-6; D possibly corresponds to TRBD1 (5 bases). The germline CDR1 and CDR2 sequences are MNHEY and SVGAGI. The V and J ends lost 11 bases and 1 base respectively, with 12 bases between them. This CDR3 contains 14 residues. CDR3 sequence reads: CAVTGGSYNSPLHF. CDR3 DNA sequence: TGTGCCGTGACCGGGGGGTCCTATAATTCACCCCTCCACTTT.

The gene calls are TRBV11-3 and TRBJ2-1, with D unclear. Germline CDR1 SGHNT, CDR2 YENEEA. CDR3 length equals 12 residues. The V gene lost 11 bases and the J gene lost 8 bases, with 16 bases spanning the gap. CDR3 DNA sequence: TGTGCCCCACCGGAGTTTTGCCATGAGCAGTTCTTC. This encodes CAPPEFCHEQFF.

The chain carries TRBV19 and TRBJ2-3; the match to TRBD1 covers 8 bases. The V and J ends lost 10 bases and 2 bases, in that order; junction bases with no gene match: 5. The CDR3 length is 13 residues. CDR1 LNHDA and CDR2 SQIVND come from the germline V gene (reference sequence). The CDR3 DNA sequence: TGTGCCACTAGACAGGGGACCACAGATACGCAGTATTTT. Translating gives CATRQGTTDTQYF.

The rearrangement links TRBV2 to TRBJ1-3, with a weak D call TRBD1 (5 bases). Deletions cut 7 bases from V and 1 base from J, with 11 bases between. The CDR3 is 14 amino acids. Germline V gene lookup returns CDR1 SNHLY and CDR2 FYNNEI. CDR3 loop: CASNPGYSGNTIYF. The CDR3 region has the DNA TGTGCCAGCAACCCAGGGTATTCTGGAAACACCATATATTTT.

V gene TRBV6-2 or TRBV6-3 combines with J gene TRBJ2-7, with 8 positions matching TRBD2. The germline gives CDR1 MNHEY, CDR2 SVGEGT. This CDR3 has 17 residues. The ends lost 6 bases at V and 6 bases at J; junction bases unmatched: 19. The CDR3 DNA reads TGTGCCAGCAGCCCTGATATGGCCACCAGCGGGAGATCCGAGCAGTACTTC. Amino acids: CASSPDMATSGRSEQYF.

This rearrangement joins TRBV27 to TRBJ2-5, with 8 bases identical to TRBD1. The junction had 4 bases not matched to a gene; V was cut back by 5 bases and J by 2 bases. CDR3 length equals 14 residues. Germline CDR1 reads MNHEY; CDR2 reads SMNVEV (reference sequence). Here the CDR3 reads CASSQTGVQETQYF. CDR3 sequence (DNA): TGTGCCAGCAGTCAGACAGGGGTACAAGAGACCCAGTACTTC.

V gene TRBV3-1 (or the pseudogene TRBV3-2) combines with J gene TRBJ1-2, with D possibly TRBD1 on 5 matching bases. This CDR3 spans 12 amino acids. CDR1 is LGHDT and CDR2 is YNNKEL in the germline V gene (reference sequence). V lost 0 bases to trimming and J lost 8 bases, with 7 bases between them. The CDR3 loop is CASSQERQGYTF. In nucleotides, the CDR3 is TGTGCCAGCAGCCAAGAGAGACAGGGCTACACCTTC.

The chain uses TRBV27 and TRBJ2-1; 12 bases line up with TRBD1. Germline V gene data show CDR1 as MNHEY and CDR2 as SMNVEV (reference sequence). The CDR3 consists of 23 residues. Trimming took 6 bases from V and 0 from J; bases not matched to a gene: 24. The CDR3 coding sequence is TGTGCCAGCAGCACCCTCCTGGGGGACCGGGACAGGGGGCCAATAAGCTCCTACAATGAGCAGTTCTTC. It is translated as CASSTLLGDRDRGPISSYNEQFF.

The CDR3 region has the DNA TGTGCCAGTAGCCCAAGGGGGCAGATGTTTCAGCCCCAGCATTTT. Protein: CASSPRGQMFQPQHF. The V call is TRBV19, the J call TRBJ1-5; 7 bases line up with TRBD1. The V gene end was trimmed by 6 bases and the J gene end by 6 bases; junction bases not matched to a gene: 11. This CDR3 contains 15 residues. Germline lookup yields CDR1 LNHDA and CDR2 SQIVND (reference sequence).

V usage is TRBV29-1 and J usage is TRBJ2-3, with TRBD2 identical over 9 bases. V lost 6 bases and J lost 4; bases outside the gene matches: 2. The length of the CDR3 is 12 residues. Germline V lookup: CDR1 SQVTM, CDR2 ANQGSEA. CDR3 in DNA: TGCAGCGTGCGACTAGCGGCAGATACGCAGTATTTT. This encodes CSVRLAADTQYF.

The J gene is TRBJ1-4, the V gene TRBV5-1; D is unresolved. The length of the CDR3 is 14 residues. Per the germline V gene, CDR1 is SGHRS and CDR2 is YFSETQ. Trimming cost V 4 bases and J 5 bases, with 12 bases left between them. CDR3 sequence (DNA): TGCGCCAGCAGCCCGCGGGCGGTAAATGAAAAACTGTTTTTT. As protein: CASSPRAVNEKLFF.

The chain links TRBV15 to TRBJ2-1; D is ambiguous. The germline V gene encodes CDR1 LNHNV and CDR2 YYDKDF (reference sequence). V was clipped by 0 bases and J by 8 bases, with 11 bases between them. This CDR3 comprises 14 residues. This CDR3 is CATSREDHSYEQFF. CDR3 bases: TGTGCCACCAGCAGAGAAGACCATAGCTATGAGCAGTTCTTC.

The rearrangement links TRBV5-1 to TRBJ1-1; TRBD1 aligns across 9 bases. The germline V gene has CDR1 SGHRS and CDR2 YFSETQ. CDR3 length: 16 residues. V trimming: 2 bases; J trimming: 4 bases; junction bases outside the gene matches: 9. The CDR3 DNA reads TGCGCCAGCAGCTTAGGTGCCACGGGACAGGGCACTGAAGCTTTCTTT. Translated, it gives CASSLGATGQGTEAFF.

The chain has TRBV7-2 and TRBJ1-5; 9 bases line up with TRBD1. This CDR3 region has 15 residues. Germline-derived CDR1 and CDR2 are SGHTA and FQGNSA. J was trimmed by 5 bases and V by 3 bases; bases with no gene match: 5. CDR3 in amino acids: CASSLDRGGYQPQHF. CDR3 bases: TGTGCCAGCAGCTTGGACAGGGGCGGGTATCAGCCCCAGCATTTT.

This chain links TRBV5-1 with TRBJ2-6; D is perhaps TRBD1 (6 bases). The V end lost 2 bases, the J end lost 0 bases, and 18 bases lay between the germline ends. The CDR3 covers 19 residues. Germline V lookup: CDR1 SGHRS, CDR2 YFSETQ. Here the CDR3 reads CASSLRPWTASSGANVLTF. The DNA of the CDR3 is TGCGCCAGCAGCTTACGACCTTGGACAGCCAGCTCTGGGGCCAACGTCCTGACTTTC.